The sequence of this T cell receptor beta chain was determined in a study of control samples from healthy donors and cancer patients. Only one count was recorded for this clone. Profiling relied on immunoSEQ multiplex PCR, and the TCRdb table lists in-frame clones only, not all of them. The top ten hold roughly 6.9% of the sample, which has 74,000 or so clones, 89% seen once. The V gene end was trimmed by 4 bases and the J gene end by 5 bases; junction bases not matched to a gene: 8. The CDR3 loop spans 16 amino acids. Germline-derived CDR1 and CDR2 are SGHVS and FQNEAQ. The TCR originated in a man between 50 and 59 years old in good health. The chain carries TRBV7-8 and TRBJ1-5; 10 bases are shared with TRBD1. The specimen was blood. CDR3 loop: CASSSRRTGGHQPQHF. The CDR3 coding sequence is TGTGCCAGCAGCTCCCGGAGGACAGGGGGGCATCAGCCCCAGCATTTT.